What follows are 15 T cell receptor beta chains derived from one specimen sequenced in a study of response to subunit inactivated influenza vaccine. TCRdb reprocessed the RT-PCR reads with MiXCR, giving one entry per CDR3 protein. Of approximately 680,000 distinct CDR3 sequences listed, more than 15% were seen once; the top ten hold approximately 10%. Sequenced material: PBMCs from blood, taken roughly 12 days after vaccination. The receptors originated from a man in his fifties or sixties who received an inactivated influenza vaccine.

This rearrangement joins TRBV7-2 to TRBJ1-1; D unresolved. Trimming pared 3 bases from V and 4 bases from J, leaving 12 bases between. The germline CDR1 and CDR2 sequences are SGHTA and FQGNSA. The CDR3 has 14 residues. The chain's CDR3 is CASSFFSGGTEAFF. The DNA of the CDR3 is TGTGCCAGCAGCTTTTTTAGTGGTGGCACTGAAGCTTTCTTT. Together with reference TRBV7-2 and TRBJ1-1, the CDR3 gives the full variable domain: GAGVSQSPSNKVTEKGKDVELRCDPISGHTALYWYRQSLGQGLEFLIYFQGNSAPDKSGLPSDRFSAERTGGSVSTLTIQRTQQEDSAVYLCASSFFSGGTEAFFGQGTRLTVV.

There are a few counts of this clonotype. The J gene is TRBJ1-5, the V gene TRBV12-3 or TRBV12-4; TRBD1 matches 10 bases. The junction had 6 bases not matched to a gene; V was cut back by 6 bases and J by 7 bases. There are 14 residues in the CDR3. The CDR3 region has the DNA TGTGCCAGCAGCTACGGACAGGGGGGACAGCCCCAGCATTTT. Its translation is CASSYGQGGQPQHF.

This chain joins TRBV7-9 and TRBJ2-1; 12 nucleotides agree with TRBD2. Trimming at V came to 4 bases and at J to 10 bases, leaving 5 bases not matched to a gene. The CDR3 has 14 amino acids. The germline gives CDR1 SEHNR, CDR2 FQNEAQ (reference sequence). The CDR3 protein is CASSSSGTSGEQFF. The CDR3 DNA follows: TGTGCCAGCAGCTCCTCCGGGACTAGCGGGGAGCAGTTCTTC.

This clonotype was seen ten or more times. The rearrangement uses TRBV4-3 and TRBJ2-1; TRBD1 is a possible D gene (5 bases). Germline loops: CDR1 LGHNA, CDR2 YSLEER. Trimming removed 0 bases at V and 7 bases at J, with 10 bases between. The CDR3 loop spans 14 amino acids. CDR3 protein: CASSQDLGQNEQFF. The CDR3 DNA follows: TGCGCCAGCAGCCAAGATCTCGGACAAAATGAGCAGTTCTTC.

This clonotype was seen a few times. The chain recombines TRBV20-1 with TRBJ1-1; 11 bases match TRBD1. The CDR3 totals 14 residues. V lost 2 bases to trimming and J lost 6 bases; unmatched junction nucleotides: 5. Looked up from germline, CDR1 is DFQATT and CDR2 is SNEGSKA (reference sequence). CDR3 nucleotide sequence: TGCAGTGCTAGAAAGGGACAGGGGGAGGCTGAAGCTTTCTTT. As protein: CSARKGQGEAEAFF.

This clonotype has only one observation. V and J are TRBV29-1 and TRBJ2-1; the D gene is possibly TRBD2 (5 bases). This CDR3 contains 15 residues. Germline assignment: CDR1 SQVTM and CDR2 ANQGSEA. V lost 6 bases and J lost 3, with 18 bases in between. This chain's CDR3 is CSVAKGLEVYNEQFF. The CDR3 region has the DNA TGCAGCGTAGCTAAAGGGTTGGAGGTCTACAATGAGCAGTTCTTC.

This CDR3 is CATSDLNRGTDTQYF. In nucleotides, the CDR3 is TGTGCCACCAGTGATTTGAACAGGGGCACAGATACGCAGTATTTT. The chain combines TRBV24-1 with TRBJ2-3; tentatively, D is TRBD1 (6 bases). This CDR3 has 15 amino acids. The germline V gene encodes CDR1 KGHDR and CDR2 SFDVKD. V lost 0 bases and J 1 base, leaving 7 bases between the germline ends.

V is TRBV6-6 and J is TRBJ2-2; D remains ambiguous. The CDR3 totals 12 residues. V gave up 2 bases and J gave up 7 bases, with 5 bases separating them. Germline V gene sequence: CDR1 MNHNY, CDR2 SVGAGI (reference sequence). CDR3 nucleotides: TGTGCCAGCAGTTACGTTGACGGGGAGCTGTTTTTT. This sequence encodes CASSYVDGELFF.

This chain links TRBV9 with TRBJ1-1; 9 positions agree with TRBD1. V gave up 3 bases and J gave up 3 bases; unmatched junction bases: 6. There are 15 residues in the CDR3. The germline V gene has CDR1 SGDLS and CDR2 YYNGEE. For the CDR3, the DNA is TGTGCCAGCAGCGAACAGGGGGCTATGGACACTGAAGCTTTCTTT. Its translation is CASSEQGAMDTEAFF.

The chain is built from TRBV5-1 and TRBJ2-1, with no clear D. This CDR3 spans 14 amino acids. V was pared by 4 bases and J by 1 base, with 9 bases between. In germline, CDR1 is SGHRS, CDR2 YFSETQ. The CDR3 sequence is CASSADVSYNEQFF. CDR3 in DNA: TGCGCCAGCAGCGCGGATGTGTCCTACAATGAGCAGTTCTTC.

This clonotype was detected many times. The chain combines TRBV12-3 or TRBV12-4 with TRBJ1-2, with D possibly being TRBD1 (5 bases). Trimming stripped 4 bases from V and 8 bases from J, with 11 bases between. There are 12 residues in the CDR3. The CDR3 sequence is CASSSRVRGYTF. The CDR3 DNA is TGTGCCAGCAGTTCCAGGGTAAGAGGCTACACCTTC.

This chain links TRBV5-1 with TRBJ1-2; no reliable D call. CDR1 and CDR2 (germline): SGHRS, YFSETQ. The CDR3 sequence is 13 residues long. V shed 2 bases and J shed 8 bases, with 13 bases lying between them. The CDR3 reads CASSFEGSAGYTF. CDR3 nucleotide sequence: TGCGCCAGCAGCTTCGAGGGATCTGCCGGCTACACCTTC. The variable domain in full, completed from reference TRBV5-1 and TRBJ1-2, reads KAGVTQTPRYLIKTRGQQVTLSCSPISGHRSVSWYQQTPGQGLQFLFEYFSETQRNKGNFPGRFSGRQFSNSRSEMNVSTLELGDSALYLCASSFEGSAGYTFGSGTRLTVV.

The chain combines TRBV20-1 with TRBJ2-7; 8 bases agree with TRBD2. The germline V gene encodes CDR1 DFQATT and CDR2 SNEGSKA (reference sequence). The CDR3 is 16 amino acids. V was pared by 3 bases and J by 2 bases, with 12 bases of the junction left unmatched. As DNA, the CDR3 is TGCAGTGCTAGGGCACCTCATTCGGGGGGGACCTACGAGCAGTACTTC. This gives the protein CSARAPHSGGTYEQYF.

This chain links TRBV29-1 with TRBJ2-3; possibly TRBD2 for D (6 bases). Between the trimmed V and J ends, which lost 7 bases and 2 bases, there was a span of 16 bases. Germline-derived CDR1 and CDR2 are SQVTM and ANQGSEA. This CDR3 region has 14 residues. The DNA for the CDR3 is TGCAGCGGTGCTCCGACTAGTGCCACAGATACGCAGTATTTT. Protein: CSGAPTSATDTQYF.

Only a few counts were recorded for this clonotype. This sequence joins TRBV9 and TRBJ2-7; D possibly corresponds to TRBD2 (6 bases). This CDR3 is 15 amino acids long. Trimming left V 0 bases short and J 0 bases short, with 10 bases between. The germline V gene encodes CDR1 SGDLS and CDR2 YYNGEE. The CDR3 region has the DNA TGTGCCAGCAGCGTAGATGGGGGGAGCTCCTACGAGCAGTACTTC. It yields the protein CASSVDGGSSYEQYF.